This T cell receptor (beta chain) was identified during a study of spatial heterogeneity in lung cancer. Study context: Detected beta-chain sequences consistently exceeded alpha-chain sequences. Each distinct TCR and UMI combination averaged more than ten appearances in raw reads.

The V segment lost 6 bases and the J segment 6 bases; nucleotides outside the gene matches: 7. This CDR3 has 14 amino acids. Germline loops: CDR1 ENHRY, CDR2 SYGVKD. The library protocol tagged each TCR cDNA with a unique molecular identifier. TCRdb used MiXCR to reprocess the 5' RACE reads, holding one entry per CDR3 protein. Among over 90,000 distinct CDR3 sequences, approximately 8.5% were seen once, and the ten largest hold roughly 7.2%. Documented time point: sample taken at primary tumor resection. Unsorted whole RNA samples from tumor, nontumor lung or frozen PBMC were sequenced. This receptor was obtained from a male donor with early-stage non-small cell lung cancer. The V and J genes are TRBV10-3 and TRBJ2-2; 7 positions match TRBD2. The sequencing here drew on PBMCs, taken at surgery. The DNA for the CDR3 is TGTGCCATCAGAGTTCTCGCGGGGGCCGGGGAGCTGTTTTTT. Translating it yields CAIRVLAGAGELFF.